What follows are 26 T cell receptor beta chains derived from one specimen sequenced in a study of regulatory T cells in long-lasting Graves disease. Time point reported: newly diagnosed GD, antithyroid drugs for less than 3 months. PBMC RNA served as the TCR library source. CDR3 regions were amplified by Arm-PCR using iRepertoire HTBI primers to build TCR beta libraries. TCRdb reanalysed the multiplex PCR reads using MiXCR and keeps one entry per CDR3 protein. The sample has roughly 220,000 distinct CDR3 sequences, about a sixth seen once. Sequencing was performed on peripheral blood mononuclear cells (PBMCs), taken at new diagnosis, from a patient treated with antithyroid drugs. These receptors all come from a female donor with Graves disease.

This clonotype was counted ten times or more. This chain links TRBV9 with TRBJ2-1; 15 bases line up with TRBD2. The CDR3 consists of 19 residues. V gave up 4 bases and J gave up 0 bases; unmatched junction bases: 8. CDR1 is SGDLS, CDR2 YYNGEE, per germline. The CDR3 DNA reads TGTGCCAGCAGCACCGGACTAGCGGGAGGGCCAGGCTCCTACAATGAGCAGTTCTTC. Translation gives CASSTGLAGGPGSYNEQFF.

This clonotype was observed at least ten times. V gene TRBV18 combines with J gene TRBJ1-1, with 7 bases matching TRBD1. The trim removed 2 bases at V and 7 bases at J, leaving 10 bases unmatched. This CDR3 contains 15 residues. Looked up from germline, CDR1 is KGHSH and CDR2 is LQKENI. The CDR3 protein is CASSPTVTGLVEAFF. In DNA, the CDR3 is TGTGCCAGCTCACCAACCGTGACAGGGTTAGTTGAAGCTTTCTTT.

A few counts support this clonotype. The conserved phenylalanine or tryptophan normally closing the CDR3 is absent here, so this likely arose from a read error. This chain uses TRBV20-1 with TRBJ1-2; TRBD1 aligns across 11 bases. The germline CDR1 and CDR2 sequences are DFQATT and SNEGSKA (reference sequence). The CDR3 spans 16 residues. V was pared by 0 bases and J by 3 bases, with 6 bases of the junction left unmatched. CDR3 DNA sequence: TGCAGTGCTAGAGATCCCGGACAGGGGGCTTACTATGGCTACACCTCC. Translating it yields CSARDPGQGAYYGYTS.

This clonotype has at least ten counts. The chain is built from TRBV5-8 and TRBJ2-2; TRBD2 matches 8 bases. Germline V gene lookup returns CDR1 SGHTS and CDR2 YDEGEE. V lost 3 bases and J lost 1; bases outside the gene matches: 8. This CDR3 spans 17 amino acids. The CDR3 protein is CASSSMGLAGNTGELFF. CDR3 in DNA: TGTGCCAGCAGCTCCATGGGGCTAGCGGGGAACACCGGGGAGCTGTTTTTT.

This clonotype appeared many times. The rearrangement uses TRBV11-3 and TRBJ1-2; D call uncertain. Trimming stripped 0 bases from V and 6 bases from J, with 8 bases between. This CDR3 comprises 13 residues. Germline CDR1 is SGHNT and CDR2 is YENEEA. CDR3 sequence reads: CASSLDLGDGYTF. The CDR3 DNA follows: TGTGCCAGCAGCTTAGATTTGGGAGATGGCTACACCTTC.

This clonotype was picked up many times. The V gene is TRBV14, the J gene TRBJ2-1; 10 nucleotides match TRBD2. Germline-derived CDR1 and CDR2 are SGHDN and FVKESK. The CDR3 is 16 residues long. The J segment lost 5 bases and the V segment lost 0 bases, leaving 4 bases of the junction unmatched. The CDR3 spells CASSQDLAGAHNEQFF. The CDR3 DNA sequence: TGTGCCAGCAGCCAAGATCTAGCGGGAGCCCACAATGAGCAGTTCTTC. Together with reference TRBV14 and TRBJ2-1, the CDR3 gives the full variable domain: EAGVTQFPSHSVIEKGQTVTLRCDPISGHDNLYWYRRVMGKEIKFLLHFVKESKQDESGMPNNRFLAERTGGTYSTLKVQPAELEDSGVYFCASSQDLAGAHNEQFFGPGTRLTVL.

Many counts were recorded for this clonotype. The chain has TRBV16 and TRBJ2-1; 8 positions agree with TRBD1. Germline loops: CDR1 KGHSY, CDR2 FQNENV. V was clipped by 2 bases and J by 9 bases; unmatched bases: 3. The CDR3 length is 13 residues. The CDR3 loop is CASSQQGAGEQFF. Here the CDR3 DNA reads TGTGCCAGCAGCCAACAGGGGGCGGGTGAGCAGTTCTTC.

This clonotype was seen only a few times. The chain recombines TRBV10-1 with TRBJ2-2; D unclear. CDR1 is WNHNN and CDR2 is SYGVQD in the germline V gene (reference sequence). V was clipped by 2 bases and J by 6 bases, with 22 bases between them. The CDR3 length is 18 residues. CDR3 coding DNA: TGCGCCAGCAGTGAGACAGAGCGTCACGCTGTGTCACCCGGGGAGCTGTTTTTT. This translates into CASSETERHAVSPGELFF.

This clonotype was observed many times. V usage is TRBV27 and J usage is TRBJ1-6; TRBD1 is a possible D gene (5 bases). V was shortened by 2 bases and J by 7 bases, with 27 bases between the two germline ends. The CDR3 has 20 residues. Germline V gene lookup returns CDR1 MNHEY and CDR2 SMNVEV (reference sequence). The DNA of the CDR3 is TGTGCCAGCAGTTTAGCTTCGGCAGGTTCGGTCTGGGGGTCCAATTCACCCCTCCACTTT. Protein: CASSLASAGSVWGSNSPLHF.

V gene TRBV2 combines with J gene TRBJ2-7, with D possibly called TRBD1 or TRBD2 (5 bases each). This CDR3 is 13 amino acids long. Germline assignment: CDR1 SNHLY and CDR2 FYNNEI. The V gene lost 9 bases and the J gene lost 3 bases, with 15 bases spanning the gap. CDR3 sequence: CASSRDGSYEQYF. The DNA of the CDR3 is TGTGCCAGTAGTCGGGACGGTAGCTACGAGCAGTACTTC.

This clonotype was seen only a few times. V is TRBV20-1 and J is TRBJ2-1, with TRBD2 identical over 7 bases. In germline, CDR1 is DFQATT, CDR2 SNEGSKA (reference sequence). The V gene end was trimmed by 6 bases and the J gene end by 0 bases; junction bases not matched to a gene: 8. The CDR3 runs 15 residues. The CDR3 protein is CSALRGGSSYNEQFF. For the CDR3, the DNA is TGCAGTGCCCTAAGGGGCGGGAGCTCCTACAATGAGCAGTTCTTC.

In its sample, this clonotype was seen a few times. The CDR3 spells CASSSAITATNEKLFF. CDR3 in DNA: TGTGCCAGCAGCTCCGCCATCACTGCAACTAATGAAAAACTGTTTTTT. V is TRBV28 and J is TRBJ1-4; D unresolved. The CDR3 has 16 residues. Germline CDR1 is MDHEN and CDR2 is SYDVKM. Trimming pared 6 bases from V and 0 bases from J, leaving 14 bases between.

This clonotype has ten or more counts. The chain recombines TRBV6-1 with TRBJ2-3; the match to TRBD2 covers 9 bases. V lost 4 bases and J lost 2; bases outside the gene matches: 7. CDR1 and CDR2 (germline): MNHNS, SASEGT. This CDR3 region has 16 residues. This CDR3 reads CASSGLAAQTTDTQYF. The CDR3 DNA reads as TGTGCCAGCAGTGGACTAGCGGCCCAAACCACAGATACGCAGTATTTT.

This clonotype was observed many times. The rearrangement links TRBV28 to TRBJ2-1, with a possible D match to TRBD2 (5 bases). V lost 1 base and J lost 7, with 8 bases in between. CDR1 is MDHEN and CDR2 is SYDVKM in the germline V gene. The CDR3 sequence is 13 residues long. CDR3 nucleotide sequence: TGTGCCAGCAGTTTATTATCGGGGAATGAGCAGTTCTTC. It encodes CASSLLSGNEQFF. Full variable domain (outside the CDR3, taken from reference TRBV28 and TRBJ2-1): DVKVTQSSRYLVKRTGEKVFLECVQDMDHENMFWYRQDPGLGLRLIYFSYDVKMKEKGDIPEGYSVSREKKERFSLILESASTNQTSMYLCASSLLSGNEQFFGPGTRLTVL.

In this sample, this clonotype turned up many times. CDR3 loop: CAWSVKSWGNTDTQYF. CDR3 coding DNA: TGTGCCTGGAGTGTAAAGTCGTGGGGCAACACAGATACGCAGTATTTT. V is TRBV30 and J is TRBJ2-3; weak D call: TRBD1 (5 bases). The CDR3 has 16 amino acids. The V end lost 0 bases, the J end lost 2 bases, and 15 bases lay between the germline ends. CDR1 and CDR2 (germline): GTSNPN, SVGIG (reference sequence).

The chain carries TRBV6-2 or TRBV6-3 and TRBJ2-1, with D possibly TRBD2 on 5 matching bases. Germline CDR1 is MNHEY and CDR2 is SVGEGT. This CDR3 has 16 residues. V was trimmed by 0 bases and J by 8 bases, leaving 17 bases between them. The DNA of the CDR3 is TGTGCCAGCAGTTACTCGAGGGTCCCTAGGCCCTATGAGCAGTTCTTC. Translating it yields CASSYSRVPRPYEQFF.

This chain links TRBV27 with TRBJ2-3, with 11 bases aligning to TRBD2. With 4 bases clipped from V and 8 bases from J, the junction kept 2 bases outside the gene matches. Germline values: CDR1 MNHEY, CDR2 SMNVEV (reference sequence). The CDR3 covers 13 residues. CDR3: CASSSTSGATQYF. The CDR3, as DNA: TGTGCCAGCAGTTCGACTAGCGGGGCTACGCAGTATTTT.

This chain links TRBV29-1 with TRBJ2-5; D is perhaps TRBD2 (7 bases). The ends were cut back, 7 bases at V and 1 base at J, with 13 bases in the middle. Germline lookup yields CDR1 SQVTM and CDR2 ANQGSEA. The CDR3 runs 13 residues. The CDR3 loop is CSARGASQETQYF. CDR3 in DNA: TGCAGCGCCCGGGGGGCGAGCCAAGAGACCCAGTACTTC.

This clonotype has a count of ten or more. The gene calls are TRBV10-1 and TRBJ2-1; D not resolved. The V end lost 0 bases, the J end lost 16 bases, and 16 bases lay between the germline ends. The CDR3 loop spans 13 amino acids. CDR1 WNHNN and CDR2 SYGVQD come from the germline V gene (reference sequence). CDR3 bases: TGCGCCAGCAGTGAGTCCGGAGCTGCTAGGCCCTTCTTC. Protein product: CASSESGAARPFF.

This clonotype has a count of ten or more. This chain joins TRBV2 and TRBJ1-6; D is uncertain. The CDR3 is made up of 12 amino acids. V gave up 2 bases and J gave up 8 bases, with 4 bases separating them. From germline, CDR1 is SNHLY and CDR2 FYNNEI. The CDR3 region is CASSERDSPLHF. The CDR3 DNA reads TGTGCCAGCAGTGAAAGGGATTCACCCCTCCACTTT.

This clonotype was recorded many times. The V call is TRBV19, the J call TRBJ1-4; TRBD1 matches at 7 bases. V trimming: 7 bases; J trimming: 5 bases; junction bases outside the gene matches: 10. Germline lookup yields CDR1 LNHDA and CDR2 SQIVND (reference sequence). The CDR3 loop spans 15 amino acids. CDR3 loop: CASTQGGSRNEKLFF. CDR3 nucleotide sequence: TGTGCCAGTACGCAGGGGGGGAGTAGAAATGAAAAACTGTTTTTT.

This clonotype was detected ten times or more. J is TRBJ1-4 and V is TRBV10-3; no clear D gene. Germline V gene sequence: CDR1 ENHRY, CDR2 SYGVKD. The CDR3 consists of 16 residues. V was trimmed by 4 bases and J by 8 bases, leaving 20 bases between them. DNA of the CDR3: TGTGCCATCAGTGGAAAAGGAACGGGAAGAGGGGAAAAACTGTTTTTT. It translates to CAISGKGTGRGEKLFF.

The sample holds many counts of this clonotype. The chain combines TRBV6-1 with TRBJ1-4; D possibly corresponds to TRBD1 (5 bases). Per germline, CDR1 MNHNS and CDR2 SASEGT. Trimming stripped 1 base from V and 8 bases from J, with 20 bases between. The CDR3 totals 17 residues. DNA of the CDR3: TGTGCCAGCAGTGAAGGGTTCCGGGGGGGACCGAACGAAAAACTGTTTTTT. This gives the protein CASSEGFRGGPNEKLFF.

This clonotype was counted ten times or more. V gene TRBV25-1 combines with J gene TRBJ1-4; no clear D gene. Deletions cut 0 bases from V and 6 bases from J, with 11 bases between. This CDR3 is built from 15 residues. The germline V gene has CDR1 MGHDK and CDR2 SYGVNS. CDR3 DNA: TGTGCCAGCAGTGAATATAGGTGGCCCTATGAAAAACTGTTTTTT. It is translated as CASSEYRWPYEKLFF.

The chain carries TRBV2 and TRBJ2-7; tentative D call: TRBD1 (6 bases). Per the germline V gene, CDR1 is SNHLY and CDR2 is FYNNEI. CDR3 size: 17 residues. V lost 3 bases and J 2 bases, leaving 20 bases between the germline ends. The DNA of the CDR3 is TGTGCCAGCAGTGACACTACCCCCGGGACACCTACCTACGAGCAGTACTTC. Amino acid sequence: CASSDTTPGTPTYEQYF.

This clonotype was counted only a few times. Since a much larger clone is just one base distant, this may be a read error. J is TRBJ2-5 and V is TRBV24-1; D may correspond to TRBD1 or TRBD2 (5 bases each). This CDR3 contains 15 residues. Germline V gene sequence: CDR1 KGHDR, CDR2 SFDVKD. CDR3: CATSDYDGDQETQCF. CDR3 nucleotides: TGTGCCACCAGTGATTATGACGGGGACCAAGAGACCCAGTGCTTC.